This record concerns one T cell receptor beta chain sequence. Antigen: not known. The junction shows a germline mismatch at one end, possibly a read error. These data originate in a study of OX40 agonist ivuxolimab in advanced cancers. Study context: The eligibility criteria allowed prior anti-PD-1, anti-PD-L1 or anti-CTLA-4 therapy, and under 50% had some.

Findings and limits, study-wide: Clonal expansion by week 6 occurred in CD4+ and CD8+ blood T cells (at 0.1 to 3.0 mg/kg). Mean expanded clone counts were higher in CD8+ than CD4+ T cells.

Sequencing used immunoSEQ multiplex PCR; TCRdb keeps in-frame clones, though not all of them. Of about 130,000 clones in the sample, around 93% are singletons; the top ten hold 0.7% to 0.9%. The CDR3 is made up of 15 amino acids. Germline V gives CDR1 LNHDA, CDR2 SQIVND (reference sequence). This clonotype was obtained from an adult with an advanced solid tumor such as melanoma, head and neck, liver or kidney cancer. V is TRBV19 and J is TRBJ2-5; 7 nucleotides agree with TRBD2. The sequencing used CD4+ or CD8+ T cells sorted from blood, collected in a trial of the OX40 agonist ivuxolimab. CDR3 bases: TGTGCCGGTAGTATCACGTTGGCGGGAGAAGAGACCCAGTACTTC. Protein product: CAGSITLAGEETQYF. The full variable domain, with the rest looked up from reference TRBV19 and TRBJ2-5, is DGGITQSPKYLFRKEGQNVTLSCEQNLNHDAMYWYRQDPGQGLRLIYYSQIVNDFQKGDIAEGYSVSREKKESFPLTVTSAQKNPTAFYLCAGSITLAGEETQYFGPGTRLLVL.